This is a list of T cell receptor beta chains from one sample in a study of Ad26.COV2.S vaccination and SARS-CoV-2 variants. Using immunoSEQ multiplex PCR, the repertoire was profiled, and TCRdb retains in-frame clones only, with some absent. The table records 350,000 to 500,000 clones, 88% of them present only once. The sequenced sample was peripheral blood, obtained in a trial of Ad26.COV2.S vaccine versus placebo. Receptor source: a person between 18 and 65 years old who received the Ad26.COV2.S COVID-19 vaccine or a placebo. The CDR3 runs from the conserved cysteine through the conserved F or W. Each record gives: clone size, D gene, V gene, J gene, CDR3 protein, CDR3 DNA. A D gene is named only where the DNA matches it firmly. For some rows the clone size is stated as once, few or many, or as a class when expanded; others skip it.

once	.	TRBV6-5	TRBJ1-4	CASNRGQSIEKLFF	TGTGCCAGCAACCGGGGGCAGAGCATTGAAAAACTGTTTTTT
.	TRBD1	TRBV5-5	TRBJ1-1	CASSTRDREPEAFF	TGTGCCAGCAGCACCCGGGACAGGGAACCTGAAGCTTTCTTT
.	TRBD1	TRBV6-5	TRBJ2-7	CASNSQGAAYEQYF	TGTGCCAGCAATTCCCAGGGGGCAGCCTACGAGCAGTACTTC
.	TRBD1	TRBV6-6	TRBJ2-2	CASKLLRTGETGELFF	TGTGCCAGCAAACTACTCCGGACAGGGGAAACCGGGGAGCTGTTTTTT
.	.	TRBV4-3	TRBJ1-3	CASSQVFSGNTIYF	TGCGCCAGCAGCCAAGTTTTTTCGGGAAACACCATATATTTT
.	.	TRBV7-6	TRBJ1-1	CASSPLGDTEAFF	TGTGCCAGCAGCCCCCTCGGAGACACTGAAGCTTTCTTT
.	TRBD1	TRBV30	TRBJ1-1	CAWSTTGSDTEAFF	TGTGCCTGGAGTACGACAGGGTCTGACACTGAAGCTTTCTTT
.	.	TRBV27	TRBJ1-2	CASSLYRIGGYTF	TGTGCCAGCAGTTTGTACAGGATCGGCGGCTACACCTTC
.	TRBD1	TRBV3-1/TRBV3-2	TRBJ2-1	CASSHSGQGNYNEQFF	TGTGCCAGCAGCCACTCGGGACAGGGGAACTACAATGAGCAGTTCTTC
.	.	TRBV9	TRBJ2-3	CASSGGGSADTQYF	TGTGCCAGCAGCGGGGGTGGGTCGGCAGATACGCAGTATTTT
.	.	TRBV6-1	TRBJ2-1	CASSEPVLYNEQFF	TGTGCCAGCAGTGAACCGGTTCTTTATAATGAGCAGTTCTTC
.	TRBD2	TRBV29-1	TRBJ2-7	CSAIPGAGASYEQYF	TGCAGCGCTATCCCTGGAGCGGGGGCCTCCTACGAGCAGTACTTC
.	.	TRBV7-2	TRBJ1-4	CASSLVGVAGEKLFF	TGTGCCAGCAGCTTAGTTGGGGTCGCAGGAGAAAAACTGTTTTTT
.	TRBD1	TRBV14	TRBJ2-7	CASSRMIRGPYEQYF	TGTGCCAGCAGCCGCATGATTAGGGGGCCCTACGAGCAGTACTTC
once	.	TRBV27	TRBJ1-6	CASSLRPSYNSPLHF	TGTGCCAGCAGTTTACGGCCTTCCTATAATTCACCCCTCCACTTT
.	.	TRBV19	TRBJ1-2	CASRPAGEYGYTF	TGTGCCAGTAGACCGGCAGGGGAATACGGCTACACCTTC
once	.	TRBV2	TRBJ1-5	CASSERGPGAPQHF	TGTGCCAGCAGTGAACGGGGGCCGGGTGCGCCCCAGCATTTT
.	.	TRBV4-1	TRBJ2-5	CASSQLGLPGETQYF	TGCGCCAGCAGCCAACTTGGACTTCCGGGAGAGACCCAGTACTTC
.	TRBD2	TRBV28	TRBJ2-3	CASSLPSPERGEEPTDTQYF	TGTGCCAGCAGTTTACCCAGCCCTGAGCGGGGGGAAGAACCCACAGATACGCAGTATTTT
.	TRBD1	TRBV29-1	TRBJ1-5	CSVEEDRDSDSNQPQHF	TGCAGCGTTGAGGAGGATCGGGACAGCGATAGCAATCAGCCCCAGCATTTT
.	.	TRBV5-6	TRBJ1-2	CASSLGGLGGYTF	TGTGCCAGCAGCTTGGGGGGGCTCGGCGGCTACACCTTC
.	.	TRBV28	TRBJ2-5	CASRELSLGGGKWTQYF	TGTGCCAGCAGGGAACTTAGCTTGGGGGGAGGTAAATGGACCCAGTACTTC
.	TRBD2	TRBV7-6	TRBJ2-5	CASSSLAGGLVQETQYF	TGTGCCAGCAGCTCCCTAGCGGGGGGGCTCGTCCAAGAGACCCAGTACTTC
.	.	TRBV28	TRBJ2-1	CASSLLRADVEQFF	TGTGCCAGCAGTTTATTGAGGGCCGACGTTGAGCAGTTCTTC
.	TRBD1	TRBV6-1	TRBJ2-7	CASTEGQGRHEQYF	TGTGCCAGCACCGAAGGACAGGGGCGCCACGAGCAGTACTTC
.	.	TRBV28	TRBJ1-2	CASSLSAQGGGYTF	TGTGCCAGCAGTTTATCGGCGCAGGGCGGGGGCTACACCTTC
.	.	TRBV2	TRBJ2-7	CASSEADYEQYF	TGTGCCAGCAGTGAAGCCGACTACGAGCAGTACTTC
.	.	TRBV28	TRBJ2-7	CASSLKGRQNEQYF	TGTGCCAGCAGTTTAAAGGGGCGACAGAACGAGCAGTACTTC
.	TRBD1	TRBV5-4	TRBJ1-2	CASSLDREGYGYTF	TGTGCCAGCAGTTTGGACAGGGAGGGCTATGGCTACACCTTC
few	.	TRBV25-1	TRBJ1-6	CASSVGNSPLHF	TGTGCCAGCAGTGTCGGAAATTCACCCCTCCACTTT
.	TRBD1	TRBV18	TRBJ2-7	CASSPGQGNFYEQYF	TGTGCCAGCTCCCCCGGACAGGGTAATTTCTACGAGCAGTACTTC
.	TRBD1	TRBV28	TRBJ1-2	CASSPSTGGYGYTF	TGTGCCAGCAGTCCTTCGACAGGGGGCTATGGCTACACCTTC
.	TRBD1	TRBV4-1	TRBJ1-1	CASSQLTGDLNTEAFF	TGCGCCAGCAGCCAACTTACAGGGGACCTTAACACTGAAGCTTTCTTT
.	.	TRBV6-2/TRBV6-3	TRBJ1-6	CASSYPAGRNPNNSPLHF	TGTGCCAGCAGTTACCCCGCCGGACGTAACCCTAATAATTCACCCCTCCACTTT
.	.	TRBV7-9	TRBJ2-6	CASSGGSFWGMWANVLTF	TGTGCCAGCAGCGGAGGTAGTTTTTGGGGCATGTGGGCCAACGTCCTGACTTTC
.	.	TRBV5-8	TRBJ2-3	CASSHSWMQGRGETQYF	TGTGCCAGCAGCCACTCTTGGATGCAGGGGAGGGGGGAGACGCAGTATTTT
.	.	TRBV7-6	TRBJ2-6	CASSLQSPGTGANVLTF	TGTGCCAGCAGCTTACAGAGCCCAGGGACTGGGGCCAACGTCCTGACTTTC
once	.	TRBV5-1	TRBJ1-1	CASSPGMGDRTEAFF	TGCGCCAGCAGCCCGGGCATGGGGGATCGCACTGAAGCTTTCTTT
.	.	TRBV6-5	TRBJ1-3	CASSYMNGNTIYF	TGTGCCAGCAGTTATATGAATGGAAACACCATATATTTT
.	TRBD2	TRBV6-5	TRBJ2-3	CASSSGTSGVRDTQYF	TGTGCCAGCAGTTCCGGGACTAGCGGGGTTAGGGATACGCAGTATTTT
.	TRBD1	TRBV4-1	TRBJ2-7	CASSQAGQGPYEQYF	TGCGCCAGCAGCCAAGCGGGACAGGGACCCTACGAGCAGTACTTC
.	TRBD2	TRBV4-1	TRBJ2-1	CASSQALADFNYNEQFF	TGCGCCAGCAGCCAAGCTCTAGCGGATTTTAACTACAATGAGCAGTTCTTC
.	.	TRBV11-3	TRBJ2-3	CASSLGPGDTQYF	TGTGCCAGCAGCTTAGGCCCAGGGGATACGCAGTATTTT
.	.	TRBV18	TRBJ2-2	CASSPINAGSTGELFF	TGTGCCAGCTCACCAATCAACGCAGGGTCGACCGGGGAGCTGTTTTTT
.	TRBD2	TRBV6-1	TRBJ2-7	CASSDLAGITYEQYF	TGTGCCAGCAGTGACCTAGCGGGGATTACCTACGAGCAGTACTTC
.	TRBD1	TRBV28	TRBJ1-1	CASHGATGSTEAFF	TGTGCCTCCCACGGGGCGACAGGGTCCACTGAAGCTTTCTTT
.	.	TRBV7-2	TRBJ1-3	CASSLGPGGNTIYF	TGTGCCAGCAGCTTAGGGCCTGGAGGAAACACCATATATTTT